Following are 29 T cell receptor beta chains from one sample sequenced in a study of blood T cell repertoires in COVID-19. Some clones are missing from TCRdb's copy, which holds only in-frame ones; the method was immunoSEQ multiplex PCR. The table includes about 120,000 clones, roughly 82% detected once. Sequencing was carried out using peripheral blood. These receptors originate from a human donor in a cohort sampled during active COVID-19.

The CDR3 spells CAISESLPSQGARGYTF. CDR3 coding DNA: TGTGCCATCAGTGAATCCCTTCCGAGCCAGGGGGCTCGAGGCTACACCTTC. The rearrangement joins TRBV10-3 to TRBJ1-2; 8 bases agree with TRBD1. The length of the CDR3 is 17 residues. Germline V gives CDR1 ENHRY, CDR2 SYGVKD. Trimming removed 3 bases from V and 8 bases from J; junction bases left unmatched: 17.

This chain joins TRBV9 and TRBJ2-7, with 7 positions matching TRBD1. CDR3 length equals 17 residues. V dropped 0 bases and J dropped 7; count of bases not matched to a gene: 16. CDR1 is SGDLS and CDR2 is YYNGEE in the germline V gene. DNA of the CDR3: TGTGCCAGCAGCGTAGAGCCCATTCCAGGGGGTTATGAGGAGCAGTACTTC. This gives the protein CASSVEPIPGGYEEQYF.

The chain uses TRBV7-8 and TRBJ2-3; D is possibly TRBD2 (6 bases). V was pared by 2 bases and J by 2 bases, with 14 bases between. This CDR3 is 16 amino acids long. Per the germline V gene, CDR1 is SGHVS and CDR2 is FQNEAQ. The CDR3 DNA reads TGTGCCAGCAGCTTAATTCACTTAGCGGACACAGATACGCAGTATTTT. It yields the protein CASSLIHLADTDTQYF.

The rearrangement links TRBV5-1 to TRBJ1-4; 7 bases align to TRBD1. Germline-derived CDR1 and CDR2 are SGHRS and YFSETQ. This CDR3 comprises 16 residues. V lost 1 base and J lost 0; bases outside the gene matches: 3. This CDR3 is CASSLTTGATNEKLFF. In nucleotides, the CDR3 is TGCGCCAGCAGCTTGACCACAGGGGCAACTAATGAAAAACTGTTTTTT.

J is TRBJ2-7 and V is TRBV2; 11 bases agree with TRBD2. The CDR3 consists of 15 residues. From germline, CDR1 is SNHLY and CDR2 FYNNEI. Trimming took 3 bases from V and 9 from J; bases not matched to a gene: 10. Here the CDR3 reads CASSEGTSGAFGQYF. The CDR3 DNA reads TGTGCCAGCAGTGAGGGGACTAGCGGTGCGTTCGGGCAGTACTTC.

The chain couples TRBV7-9 to TRBJ2-5, with a tentative D call TRBD2 (5 bases). The germline V gene encodes CDR1 SEHNR and CDR2 FQNEAQ (reference sequence). V was clipped by 5 bases and J by 4 bases, with 17 bases between them. CDR3 length: 15 residues. The CDR3, as DNA: TGTGCCAGCAGCACCTCCGGTCGAGGGCGAGAGACCCAGTACTTC. Its protein is CASSTSGRGRETQYF.

This clone was observed many times. This rearrangement joins TRBV24-1 to TRBJ1-2; 11 bases align to TRBD1. J gave up 8 bases and V 2 bases, and 0 bases lay outside the gene matches. Germline V lookup: CDR1 KGHDR, CDR2 SFDVKD. The CDR3 length is 13 residues. CDR3 residues: CATSDWTGGGYTF. The CDR3 region has the DNA TGTGCCACCAGTGATTGGACAGGGGGCGGCTACACCTTC.

The CDR3 loop is CASSLWGRENSGANVLTF. CDR3 coding DNA: TGTGCCAGCAGCCTCTGGGGCAGGGAAAACTCTGGGGCCAACGTCCTGACTTTC. J is TRBJ2-6 and V is TRBV3-1 (or the pseudogene TRBV3-2); a weak D match, TRBD1 (5 bases). Looked up from germline, CDR1 is LGHDT and CDR2 is YNNKEL (reference sequence). With 4 bases removed from V and 0 bases from J, the gap between germline ends came to 16 bases. The length of the CDR3 is 18 residues.

The chain links TRBV28 to TRBJ2-1; 10 bases are shared with TRBD2. The CDR3 contains 15 residues. Germline V lookup: CDR1 MDHEN, CDR2 SYDVKM. V lost 2 bases to trimming and J lost 11 bases; unmatched junction nucleotides: 9. The CDR3 sequence is CASSLLLAGGHQQFF. DNA for the CDR3: TGTGCCAGCAGTTTACTCTTAGCGGGGGGCCACCAGCAGTTCTTC.

This chain links TRBV11-2 with TRBJ1-1, with unresolved D. V dropped 5 bases and J dropped 1 base, with 8 bases sitting between them. The germline gives CDR1 SGHAT, CDR2 FQNNGV. This CDR3 comprises 13 residues. The CDR3 here is CASSPRENTEAFF. CDR3 in DNA: TGTGCCAGCAGCCCCCGGGAGAACACTGAAGCTTTCTTT.

This clone has more than one count but fewer than ten. This chain connects TRBV18 to TRBJ1-1; 9 nucleotides align to TRBD1. The V and J ends lost 3 bases and 0 bases, in that order; junction bases with no gene match: 8. The CDR3 loop spans 17 amino acids. Germline V gene sequence: CDR1 KGHSH, CDR2 LQKENI. The chain's CDR3 is CASSPFTGGSVNTEAFF. The CDR3, as DNA: TGTGCCAGCTCACCGTTTACAGGGGGCTCGGTGAACACTGAAGCTTTCTTT.

V gene TRBV5-1 combines with J gene TRBJ2-7, with 8 bases that match TRBD2. CDR1 and CDR2 from the germline V gene are SGHRS and YFSETQ. After removal of 0 bases from V and 3 bases from J, the junction contained 2 bases not matched to a gene. The CDR3 runs to 14 residues. CDR3 sequence reads: CASSLGAGGYEQYF. The CDR3 DNA reads as TGCGCCAGCAGCTTGGGCGCGGGGGGCTACGAGCAGTACTTC.

The chain combines TRBV3-1 (or the pseudogene TRBV3-2) with TRBJ1-2; D gene ambiguous. Germline V gene lookup returns CDR1 LGHDT and CDR2 YNNKEL (reference sequence). The CDR3 spans 13 residues. Trimming pared 2 bases from V and 5 bases from J, leaving 9 bases between. This CDR3 reads CASSQQNQYGYTF. In DNA, the CDR3 is TGTGCCAGCAGCCAACAGAATCAATATGGCTACACCTTC.

This clone was observed a few times. This same CDR3 is encoded by further DNA sequences in the sample. CDR3 in amino acids: CASSQGQNSYEQYF. In nucleotides, the CDR3 is TGTGCCAGCAGCCAAGGACAGAACTCCTACGAGCAGTACTTC. The chain recombines TRBV3-1 (or the pseudogene TRBV3-2) with TRBJ2-7; tentative D call: TRBD1 (5 bases). The ends were cut back, 1 base at V and 0 bases at J, with 7 bases in the middle. This CDR3 is built from 14 residues. The germline V gene encodes CDR1 LGHDT and CDR2 YNNKEL (reference sequence).

This chain links TRBV6-6 with TRBJ2-7; D is unresolved. The CDR3 loop spans 14 amino acids. Germline lookup yields CDR1 MNHNY and CDR2 SVGAGI (reference sequence). Trimming took 6 bases from V and 1 from J, leaving 13 bases between them. The CDR3 loop reads CASSPNLVSYEQYF. DNA for the CDR3: TGTGCCAGCAGCCCAAATTTAGTATCCTACGAGCAGTACTTC.

This chain links TRBV10-1 with TRBJ2-6, with 14 positions matching TRBD2. Losses at the gene ends were 6 bases for V and 3 bases for J; bases not matched to a gene: 1. Germline CDR1 and CDR2: WNHNN and SYGVQD (reference sequence). This CDR3 contains 16 residues. In nucleotides, the CDR3 is TGCGCCAGCAGAGGACTAGCGGGGGGTGGGGCCAACGTCCTGACTTTC. Translated: CASRGLAGGGANVLTF.

The genes are TRBV2 and TRBJ1-5; TRBD1 might be the D (5 bases). Trimming removed 2 bases at V and 5 bases at J, with 10 bases between. Germline V CDR1 and CDR2: SNHLY, FYNNEI. This CDR3 region has 14 residues. CDR3 nucleotides: TGTGCCAGCAGTGAACGGACACCTTATCAGCCCCAGCATTTT. Protein sequence: CASSERTPYQPQHF.

The chain recombines TRBV4-1 with TRBJ2-7; 9 bases fit TRBD1. V shed 4 bases, J shed 2 bases, and the junction held 9 bases outside the gene matches. CDR1 and CDR2 from the germline V gene are MGHRA and YSYEKL. The CDR3 loop spans 16 amino acids. The CDR3 protein is CASSPFWGQGTYEQYF. The CDR3, as DNA: TGCGCCAGCAGCCCCTTTTGGGGACAGGGTACCTACGAGCAGTACTTC.

The chain has TRBV5-8 and TRBJ1-1; D remains unclear. The CDR3 is made up of 15 amino acids. V was clipped by 0 bases and J by 3 bases, with 12 bases between them. Per germline, CDR1 SGHTS and CDR2 YDEGEE. The CDR3 is CASSLDSEFDTEAFF. The DNA of the CDR3 is TGTGCCAGCAGCTTGGACAGTGAGTTTGACACTGAAGCTTTCTTT.

The sample holds one count of this clone. V usage is TRBV2 and J usage is TRBJ2-3; 11 bases map to TRBD2. After removal of 4 bases from V and 3 bases from J, the junction contained 6 bases not matched to a gene. CDR3 size: 16 residues. Germline lookup yields CDR1 SNHLY and CDR2 FYNNEI. CDR3 residues: CASSATSGVGTDTQYF. The CDR3 DNA is TGTGCCAGCAGTGCGACTAGCGGGGTGGGGACAGATACGCAGTATTTT.

DNA for the CDR3: TGTGCCAGCAGAAGGTCAGGGGGGAACATCGAGCAGTACTTC. It specifies CASRRSGGNIEQYF. V gene TRBV13 combines with J gene TRBJ2-7; D perhaps matches TRBD1 (7 bases). CDR3 length: 14 residues. The V end was cut by 6 bases, the J end by 6 bases, with 18 bases between. CDR1 and CDR2 from the germline V gene are PRHDT and FYEKMQ (reference sequence).

The rearrangement uses TRBV19 and TRBJ2-3, with 9 bases aligning to TRBD2. The CDR3 is 17 residues long. The ends lost 3 bases at V and 0 bases at J; junction bases unmatched: 7. Germline-derived CDR1 and CDR2 are LNHDA and SQIVND (reference sequence). CDR3 nucleotides: TGTGCCAGTAGTATTCTCTGGCGGGGGGGTAGCACAGATACGCAGTATTTT. Encoded protein: CASSILWRGGSTDTQYF. The whole variable domain, remainder taken from reference TRBV19 and TRBJ2-3, is DGGITQSPKYLFRKEGQNVTLSCEQNLNHDAMYWYRQDPGQGLRLIYYSQIVNDFQKGDIAEGYSVSREKKESFPLTVTSAQKNPTAFYLCASSILWRGGSTDTQYFGPGTRLTVL.

The rearrangement uses TRBV7-9 and TRBJ1-2; a weak D match, TRBD1 (6 bases). Trimming stripped 5 bases from V and 2 bases from J, with 9 bases between. The CDR3 consists of 13 residues. CDR1 and CDR2 (germline): SEHNR, FQNEAQ (reference sequence). CDR3 sequence: CASSATGNYGYTF. The CDR3 DNA follows: TGTGCCAGCAGCGCAACAGGGAACTATGGCTACACCTTC.

The chain couples TRBV18 to TRBJ2-5; D remains ambiguous. Trimming removed 6 bases at V and 2 bases at J, with 22 bases between. Per germline, CDR1 KGHSH and CDR2 LQKENI. The CDR3 covers 17 residues. CDR3 sequence (DNA): TGTGCCAGCTCTGAGACCCAGGCCCTCTTCACTCAAGAGACCCAGTACTTC. As protein: CASSETQALFTQETQYF.

This chain connects TRBV20-1 to TRBJ1-1, with a possible D match to TRBD1 (5 bases). The CDR3 contains 14 residues. The V end was cut by 3 bases, the J end by 6 bases, with 17 bases between. Germline-derived CDR1 and CDR2 are DFQATT and SNEGSKA (reference sequence). Here the CDR3 DNA reads TGCAGTGCTAGTGGTCTCCAGGGTCGTGCTGAAGCTTTCTTT. Its translation: CSASGLQGRAEAFF.

J is TRBJ2-5 and V is TRBV2, with D possibly being TRBD2 (6 bases). V lost 6 bases, J lost 0 bases, and 11 bases lay in between. Germline V gene data show CDR1 as SNHLY and CDR2 as FYNNEI. The CDR3 loop spans 14 amino acids. The CDR3 protein is CASSAGPNQETQYF. The CDR3 DNA is TGTGCCAGCAGCGCGGGACCTAACCAAGAGACCCAGTACTTC.

The chain recombines TRBV5-5 with TRBJ2-3; a weak D match, TRBD2 (5 bases). V was pared by 2 bases and J by 4 bases, with 17 bases between. CDR1 and CDR2 (germline): SGHKS, YYEKEE (reference sequence). CDR3 length: 16 residues. CDR3 in amino acids: CASSLAAALDADTQYF. CDR3 in DNA: TGTGCCAGCAGCTTAGCGGCAGCCTTAGACGCAGATACGCAGTATTTT.

J is TRBJ1-2 and V is TRBV18; the D gene is possibly TRBD1 (5 bases). Trimming removed 6 bases from V and 4 bases from J, with 12 bases in between. Germline V gene lookup returns CDR1 KGHSH and CDR2 LQKENI. This CDR3 has 13 residues. The CDR3 region has the DNA TGTGCCAGCTCGGTAGACAGATCCTATGGCTACACCTTC. Its translation: CASSVDRSYGYTF.

The rearrangement joins TRBV10-1 to TRBJ2-1; D is unclear. The CDR3 is 13 residues long. Germline V gene lookup returns CDR1 WNHNN and CDR2 SYGVQD (reference sequence). V lost 4 bases and J lost 4, with 8 bases in between. In DNA, the CDR3 is TGCGCCAGCAGTGGAGACAAGTACAATGAGCAGTTCTTC. Its translation is CASSGDKYNEQFF.